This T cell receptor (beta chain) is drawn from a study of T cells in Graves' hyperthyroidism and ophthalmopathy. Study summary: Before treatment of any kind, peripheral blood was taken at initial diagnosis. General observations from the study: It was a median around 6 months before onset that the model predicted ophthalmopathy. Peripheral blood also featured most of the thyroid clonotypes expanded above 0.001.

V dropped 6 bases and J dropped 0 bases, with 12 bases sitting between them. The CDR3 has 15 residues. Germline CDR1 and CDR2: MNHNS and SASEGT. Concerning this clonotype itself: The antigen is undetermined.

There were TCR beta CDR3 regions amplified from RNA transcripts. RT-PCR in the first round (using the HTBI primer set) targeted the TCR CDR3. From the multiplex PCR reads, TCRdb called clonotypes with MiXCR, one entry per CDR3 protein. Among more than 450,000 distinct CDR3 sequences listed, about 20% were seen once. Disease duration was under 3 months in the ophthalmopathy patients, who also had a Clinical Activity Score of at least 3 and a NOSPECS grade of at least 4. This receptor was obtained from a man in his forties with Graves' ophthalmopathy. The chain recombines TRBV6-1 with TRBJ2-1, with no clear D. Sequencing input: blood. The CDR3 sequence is CASSEIAGSYNEQFF. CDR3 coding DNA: TGTGCCAGCAGCGAGATTGCCGGCTCCTACAATGAGCAGTTCTTC.